Listed below are T cell receptor beta chains from one sample, sequenced in a study of T cell responses to AZD1222 COVID-19 vaccine. Some clones are missing from TCRdb's copy, which holds only in-frame ones; the method was immunoSEQ multiplex PCR. The sample carries tens of thousands of clones, approximately 90% recorded once. Sequenced material: peripheral blood, taken 28 days after the second AZD1222 dose. Receptors originate from an adult who received the AZD1222 COVID-19 vaccine. The CDR3 runs from the conserved cysteine through the conserved F or W. A D gene is named only where the DNA matches it firmly. Size is stated for part of the rows, as once, few or many counts, or as a class when the clone is expanded.

clone size: -
J gene: TRBJ1-5
V gene: TRBV7-2
D gene: -
CDR3 protein: CASSLVGQGWGQPQHF
CDR3 DNA: TGTGCCAGCAGCTTAGTTGGGCAGGGCTGGGGTCAGCCCCAGCATTTT

clone size: -
J gene: TRBJ2-7
V gene: TRBV4-1
D gene: -
CDR3 protein: CASSPRDFSYEQYF
CDR3 DNA: TGCGCCAGCAGCCCCCGGGACTTCTCCTACGAGCAGTACTTC

clone size: -
J gene: TRBJ1-2
V gene: TRBV5-6
D gene: TRBD1
CDR3 protein: CASSTLGTGTPPLYGYTF
CDR3 DNA: TGTGCCAGCAGCACCCTAGGGACAGGGACCCCCCCTCTCTATGGCTACACCTTC

clone size: -
J gene: TRBJ2-7
V gene: TRBV6-1
D gene: TRBD1
CDR3 protein: CASSEGQGPLYEQYF
CDR3 DNA: TGTGCCAGCAGTGAAGGACAGGGACCCCTCTACGAGCAGTACTTC

clone size: few
J gene: TRBJ2-7
V gene: TRBV7-9
D gene: -
CDR3 protein: CASSLEGQVYEQYF
CDR3 DNA: TGTGCCAGCAGCTTAGAGGGGCAGGTCTACGAGCAGTACTTC

clone size: once
J gene: TRBJ2-2
V gene: TRBV19
D gene: -
CDR3 protein: CASSRGPLNTGELFF
CDR3 DNA: TGTGCCAGTTCCCGCGGGCCATTGAACACCGGGGAGCTGTTTTTT

clone size: -
J gene: TRBJ2-4
V gene: TRBV2
D gene: -
CDR3 protein: CASRADGLAKNIQYF
CDR3 DNA: TGTGCCAGCAGGGCGGACGGCTTGGCCAAAAACATTCAGTACTTC

clone size: -
J gene: TRBJ1-6
V gene: TRBV5-1
D gene: TRBD1
CDR3 protein: CASSFSEGANSPLHF
CDR3 DNA: TGCGCCAGCAGCTTCTCGGAGGGGGCCAATTCACCCCTCCACTTT

clone size: -
J gene: TRBJ2-3
V gene: TRBV10-2
D gene: TRBD2
CDR3 protein: CASSEVVAGGLDTQYF
CDR3 DNA: TGCGCCAGCAGTGAGGTGGTAGCGGGGGGGTTGGATACGCAGTATTTT

clone size: -
J gene: TRBJ2-1
V gene: TRBV5-1
D gene: TRBD2
CDR3 protein: CASSSMTSGLYNEQFF
CDR3 DNA: TGCGCCAGCAGCTCGATGACTAGCGGATTATACAATGAGCAGTTCTTC

clone size: -
J gene: TRBJ2-3
V gene: TRBV3-1/TRBV3-2
D gene: -
CDR3 protein: CASSQRGGGTDTQYF
CDR3 DNA: TGTGCCAGCAGCCAACGCGGCGGGGGCACAGATACGCAGTATTTT

clone size: -
J gene: TRBJ1-5
V gene: TRBV28
D gene: -
CDR3 protein: CASSLEGGSNQPQHF
CDR3 DNA: TGTGCCAGCAGTTTAGAGGGTGGTAGCAATCAGCCCCAGCATTTT

clone size: -
J gene: TRBJ2-7
V gene: TRBV7-6
D gene: -
CDR3 protein: CASSFGGGSSYEQYF
CDR3 DNA: TGTGCCAGCAGCTTTGGAGGAGGTAGCTCCTACGAGCAGTACTTC

clone size: -
J gene: TRBJ1-5
V gene: TRBV6-1
D gene: -
CDR3 protein: CASSEVPMSNQPQHF
CDR3 DNA: TGTGCCAGCAGTGAGGTTCCCATGAGCAATCAGCCCCAGCATTTT

clone size: -
J gene: TRBJ1-5
V gene: TRBV19
D gene: TRBD1
CDR3 protein: CASSPGGRNQPQHF
CDR3 DNA: TGTGCCAGTAGTCCAGGGGGTCGCAATCAGCCCCAGCATTTT

clone size: -
J gene: TRBJ1-1
V gene: TRBV5-1
D gene: TRBD1
CDR3 protein: CASSSAGQARRDGAFF
CDR3 DNA: TGCGCCAGCAGTTCCGCTGGACAGGCTAGAAGAGACGGAGCTTTCTTT

clone size: -
J gene: TRBJ1-4
V gene: TRBV4-3
D gene: -
CDR3 protein: CASSQDRQGTEKLFF
CDR3 DNA: TGCGCCAGCAGCCAAGATCGGCAGGGAACTGAAAAACTGTTTTTT

clone size: -
J gene: TRBJ2-6
V gene: TRBV7-9
D gene: -
CDR3 protein: CASRFDTSGANVLTF
CDR3 DNA: TGTGCCAGCAGGTTCGACACCTCTGGGGCCAACGTCCTGACTTTC

clone size: once
J gene: TRBJ1-2
V gene: TRBV7-2
D gene: TRBD1
CDR3 protein: CASSTQPGQNYGYTF
CDR3 DNA: TGTGCCAGCAGCACGCAGCCGGGACAGAACTATGGCTACACCTTC

clone size: once
J gene: TRBJ1-5
V gene: TRBV19
D gene: -
CDR3 protein: CASKEGRRDQPQHF
CDR3 DNA: TGTGCCAGTAAGGAGGGGAGGAGAGATCAGCCCCAGCATTTT

clone size: -
J gene: TRBJ1-1
V gene: TRBV9
D gene: -
CDR3 protein: CASSVGWGGKNTEAFF
CDR3 DNA: TGTGCCAGCAGCGTAGGATGGGGCGGCAAGAACACTGAAGCTTTCTTT

clone size: -
J gene: TRBJ2-6
V gene: TRBV2
D gene: -
CDR3 protein: CASRDRLSGANVLTF
CDR3 DNA: TGTGCCAGCAGGGACAGACTCTCTGGGGCCAACGTCCTGACTTTC

clone size: -
J gene: TRBJ1-2
V gene: TRBV18
D gene: -
CDR3 protein: CASSPPWGAGGYTF
CDR3 DNA: TGTGCCAGCTCTCCCCCGTGGGGGGCCGGTGGCTACACCTTC

clone size: -
J gene: TRBJ1-2
V gene: TRBV27
D gene: TRBD1
CDR3 protein: CASKRTGAYGYTF
CDR3 DNA: TGTGCCAGTAAACGGACAGGGGCTTATGGCTACACCTTC

clone size: few
J gene: TRBJ2-5
V gene: TRBV19
D gene: -
CDR3 protein: CASSAEGGRETQYF
CDR3 DNA: TGTGCCAGTAGTGCGGAGGGGGGGAGGGAGACCCAGTACTTC

clone size: -
J gene: TRBJ1-2
V gene: TRBV19
D gene: TRBD1
CDR3 protein: CASSMGPGGVYGYTF
CDR3 DNA: TGTGCCAGTAGTATGGGACCAGGGGGCGTCTATGGCTACACCTTC

clone size: -
J gene: TRBJ1-4
V gene: TRBV15
D gene: -
CDR3 protein: CATSRGPGKLFF
CDR3 DNA: TGTGCCACCAGCAGAGGACCAGGGAAACTGTTTTTT

clone size: -
J gene: TRBJ1-5
V gene: TRBV19
D gene: -
CDR3 protein: CASSIQGGNQPQHF
CDR3 DNA: TGTGCCAGTAGTATACAGGGTGGGAATCAGCCCCAGCATTTT

clone size: -
J gene: TRBJ2-6
V gene: TRBV28
D gene: TRBD1
CDR3 protein: CATRQGGANVLTF
CDR3 DNA: TGTGCCACTAGACAGGGAGGGGCCAACGTCCTGACTTTC

clone size: -
J gene: TRBJ2-3
V gene: TRBV5-1
D gene: TRBD2
CDR3 protein: CASSLGGTSVPDTQYF
CDR3 DNA: TGCGCCAGCAGCTTGGGGGGGACTAGTGTTCCAGATACGCAGTATTTT

clone size: once
J gene: TRBJ2-7
V gene: TRBV7-2
D gene: -
CDR3 protein: CASSLRINAYEQYF
CDR3 DNA: TGTGCCAGCAGCTTACGGATCAATGCCTACGAGCAGTACTTC

clone size: -
J gene: TRBJ2-1
V gene: TRBV5-1
D gene: -
CDR3 protein: CASSLVLGYNEQFF
CDR3 DNA: TGCGCCAGCAGTTTGGTACTGGGCTACAATGAGCAGTTCTTC

clone size: few
J gene: TRBJ1-6
V gene: TRBV9
D gene: TRBD1
CDR3 protein: CASSVVDRVDSPLHF
CDR3 DNA: TGTGCCAGCAGCGTAGTGGACAGGGTTGATTCACCCCTCCACTTT

clone size: -
J gene: TRBJ1-5
V gene: TRBV12-3/TRBV12-4
D gene: TRBD1
CDR3 protein: CASKQGYQPQHF
CDR3 DNA: TGTGCCAGCAAACAGGGGTATCAGCCCCAGCATTTT

clone size: -
J gene: TRBJ1-1
V gene: TRBV7-9
D gene: -
CDR3 protein: CASSLRDTITEAFF
CDR3 DNA: TGTGCCAGCAGCTTACGGGACACTATCACTGAAGCTTTCTTT

clone size: -
J gene: TRBJ1-5
V gene: TRBV27
D gene: TRBD1
CDR3 protein: CASRGGQAELSNQPQHF
CDR3 DNA: TGTGCCAGCCGGGGGGGACAGGCTGAACTCAGCAATCAGCCCCAGCATTTT

clone size: -
J gene: TRBJ1-2
V gene: TRBV6-5
D gene: -
CDR3 protein: CASSYVTGSYGYTF
CDR3 DNA: TGTGCCAGCAGTTACGTTACAGGGAGCTATGGCTACACCTTC

clone size: -
J gene: TRBJ2-7
V gene: TRBV9
D gene: TRBD1
CDR3 protein: CASSHGTGYEQYF
CDR3 DNA: TGTGCCAGCAGCCACGGGACAGGCTACGAGCAGTACTTC

clone size: -
J gene: TRBJ1-4
V gene: TRBV4-3
D gene: -
CDR3 protein: CASSQRLRAGNEKLFF
CDR3 DNA: TGCGCCAGCAGCCAACGCCTACGGGCGGGTAATGAAAAACTGTTTTTT

clone size: -
J gene: TRBJ2-5
V gene: TRBV25-1
D gene: -
CDR3 protein: CASSPHPTRQETQYF
CDR3 DNA: TGTGCCAGCAGCCCTCACCCCACACGACAAGAGACCCAGTACTTC

clone size: -
J gene: TRBJ2-7
V gene: TRBV3-1/TRBV3-2
D gene: -
CDR3 protein: CASSLQGTFYYEQYF
CDR3 DNA: TGTGCCAGCAGCCTACAAGGGACATTCTACTACGAGCAGTACTTC

clone size: -
J gene: TRBJ1-5
V gene: TRBV19
D gene: TRBD1
CDR3 protein: CASSIGGQGNQPQHF
CDR3 DNA: TGTGCCAGTAGTATTGGGGGACAGGGCAATCAGCCCCAGCATTTT

clone size: -
J gene: TRBJ1-5
V gene: TRBV28
D gene: TRBD1
CDR3 protein: CASIPGQGRNQPQHF
CDR3 DNA: TGTGCCAGTATCCCGGGACAGGGGCGAAATCAGCCCCAGCATTTT